The T cell receptor beta chain under discussion was sequenced for a study of blood T cell repertoires in COVID-19. Looking at the study overall: In each case, the material was cDNA or gDNA derived from T cells, B-cell-depleted T cells, or PBMCs.

With V trimmed by 5 bases and J by 4 bases, 5 bases remained unmatched. Germline-derived CDR1 and CDR2 are KGHSH and LQKENI. This CDR3 region has 14 residues. The method was immunoSEQ multiplex PCR; TCRdb's version includes in-frame clones alone and lacks a portion of them. The top ten clones hold 8.4% of a sample with roughly 120,000 clones, approximately 90% of them seen once. The source of this sequence is a woman in her 70s who had recovered from COVID-19. Sequenced: peripheral blood. The J gene is TRBJ2-3, the V gene TRBV18, with TRBD1 identical over 8 bases. CDR3 bases: TGTGCCAGCTCAGCCCGGACAGGGTCAGATACGCAGTATTTT. Protein sequence: CASSARTGSDTQYF.